This TCR beta chain was recorded in a study of blood T cell repertoires in COVID-19. Study overall: The study drew acute and convalescent COVID-19 samples from the United States, Italy and Spain. The analysed material was cDNA or gDNA that came from T cells, B-cell-depleted T cells, or PBMCs.

Source study methods: The assay estimated nucleated cells by amplifying reference gene primers. TCRdb's table, derived via immunoSEQ multiplex PCR, lists solely in-frame clones and lacks some. V, J and clone size are those of that table, while D and trimming were read from the DNA. The repertoire holds about 120,000 clones, with roughly 85% as singletons. This clonotype was obtained from a man younger than 40 with acute or convalescent COVID-19. The specimen sequenced was peripheral blood.

This CDR3 reads CASSQLQKFSGNTIYF. CDR3 nucleotide sequence: TGTGCCAGCAGCCAGTTACAGAAGTTCTCTGGAAACACCATATATTTT. The V and J genes are TRBV4-2 and TRBJ1-3; D unresolved. The germline V gene encodes CDR1 LGHNA and CDR2 YNFKEQ. CDR3 length: 16 amino acids. The V end lost 3 bases, the J end lost 0 bases, and 12 bases lay between the germline ends.